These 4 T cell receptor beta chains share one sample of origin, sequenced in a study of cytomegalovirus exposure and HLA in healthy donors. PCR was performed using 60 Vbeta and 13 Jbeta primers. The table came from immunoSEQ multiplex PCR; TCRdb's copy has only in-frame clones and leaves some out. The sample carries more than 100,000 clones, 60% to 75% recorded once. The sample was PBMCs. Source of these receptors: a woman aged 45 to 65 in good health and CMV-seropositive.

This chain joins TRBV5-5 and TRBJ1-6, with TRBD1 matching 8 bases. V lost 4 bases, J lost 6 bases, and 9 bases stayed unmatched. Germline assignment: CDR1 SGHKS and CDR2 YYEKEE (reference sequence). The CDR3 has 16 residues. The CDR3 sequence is CASSPTGQGPNSPLHF. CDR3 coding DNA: TGTGCCAGCAGCCCCACCGGACAGGGCCCTAATTCACCCCTCCACTTT.

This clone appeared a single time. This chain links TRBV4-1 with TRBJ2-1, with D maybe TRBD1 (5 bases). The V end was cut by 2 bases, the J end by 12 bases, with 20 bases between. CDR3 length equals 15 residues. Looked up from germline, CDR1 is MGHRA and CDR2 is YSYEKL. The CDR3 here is CASSQPPSDRLRQFF. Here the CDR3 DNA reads TGCGCCAGCAGCCAACCCCCCTCAGACAGACTTAGGCAGTTCTTC.

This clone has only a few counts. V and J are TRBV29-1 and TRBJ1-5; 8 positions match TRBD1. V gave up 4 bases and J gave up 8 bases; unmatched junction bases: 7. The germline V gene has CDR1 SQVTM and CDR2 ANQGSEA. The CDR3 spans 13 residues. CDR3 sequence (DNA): TGCAGCGTTGCGGGGACAGGCGTTGAGCCCCAGCATTTT. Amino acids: CSVAGTGVEPQHF. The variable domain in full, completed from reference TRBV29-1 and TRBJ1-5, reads SAVISQKPSRDICQRGTSLTIQCQVDSQVTMMFWYRQQPGQSLTLIATANQGSEATYESGFVIDKFPISRPNLTFSTLTVSNMSPEDSSIYLCSVAGTGVEPQHFGDGTRLSIL.

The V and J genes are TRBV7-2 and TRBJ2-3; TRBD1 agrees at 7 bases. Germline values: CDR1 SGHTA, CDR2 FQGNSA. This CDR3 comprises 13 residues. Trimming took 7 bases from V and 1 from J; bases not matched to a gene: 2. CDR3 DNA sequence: TGTGCCAGCACCCAGGGGGGCACAGATACGCAGTATTTT. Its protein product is CASTQGGTDTQYF.